One sample yielded the 20 T cell receptor beta chains listed below, sequenced in a study of blood T cells in healthy people across ages. A second 7 to 11 cycle PCR used barcoded and J-beta primers. TCRdb independently ran MiXCR on the 5' RACE reads; one entry per CDR3 protein. The profile covers about 830,000 distinct CDR3 sequences, with approximately 59% appearing a single time and around a quarter taken by the ten largest. Sample: blood. These TCRs come from a man aged 30-40 years in good health.

This clonotype was observed a single time. The chain joins TRBV29-1 to TRBJ2-5; D is uncertain. Looked up from germline, CDR1 is SQVTM and CDR2 is ANQGSEA. The germline V and J ends were trimmed by 2 bases and 4 bases, with 8 bases remaining between them. The CDR3 length is 12 residues. CDR3 loop: CSVEYTGETQYF. In DNA form, the CDR3 reads TGCAGCGTTGAATATACGGGAGAGACCCAGTACTTC.

The gene calls are TRBV6-4 and TRBJ2-1, with 11 bases that match TRBD2. The CDR3 is made up of 15 amino acids. Trimming cost V 5 bases and J 9 bases; bases outside gene matches: 9. Germline values: CDR1 MRHNA, CDR2 SNTAGT. CDR3 protein: CASSPNSGGAGEQFF. Here the CDR3 DNA reads TGTGCCAGCAGTCCAAATAGCGGGGGGGCGGGTGAGCAGTTCTTC.

CDR3 residues: CASSFPGGKETQYF. In nucleotides, the CDR3 is TGTGCCAGCAGTTTTCCGGGGGGAAAAGAGACCCAGTACTTC. This chain links TRBV28 with TRBJ2-5, with 7 bases matching TRBD2. There are 14 residues in the CDR3. Unmatched junction bases numbered 4, after V lost 3 bases and J lost 3 bases. In germline, CDR1 is MDHEN, CDR2 SYDVKM.

The V and J genes are TRBV3-1 and TRBJ2-4; tentatively, D is TRBD2 (6 bases). The CDR3 covers 17 residues. Germline V gene lookup returns CDR1 LGHDT and CDR2 YNNKEL (reference sequence). Trimming left V 3 bases short and J 0 bases short, with 15 bases between. The CDR3 is CASSQVAVGLAKNIQYF. CDR3 nucleotides: TGTGCCAGCAGCCAGGTAGCGGTCGGCTTAGCCAAAAACATTCAGTACTTC.

With respect to this clonotype: The junction and the germline gene differ at one end; a read error may be behind it. This chain links TRBV3-1 with TRBJ2-6; perhaps TRBD2 as D (7 bases). Germline lookup yields CDR1 LGHDT and CDR2 YNNKEL (reference sequence). The CDR3 is made up of 14 amino acids. The CDR3 loop reads CASSQEGGANVLTF. CDR3 sequence (DNA): TGTGCCAGCAGCCAAGAGGGGGGGGCGAACGTCCTGACTTTC.

This rearrangement joins TRBV5-1 to TRBJ2-3; tentative D call: TRBD1 (5 bases). Trimming stripped 4 bases from V and 1 base from J, with 10 bases between. Germline CDR1 SGHRS, CDR2 YFSETQ. CDR3 length: 14 amino acids. This chain's CDR3 is CASSPETGTDTQYF. The CDR3 DNA is TGCGCCAGCAGCCCGGAGACAGGCACAGATACGCAGTATTTT.

This sequence joins TRBV29-1 and TRBJ2-4; TRBD1 aligns across 9 bases. The J call is uncertain, as TRBJ2-7 better fits the DNA end. Germline CDR1 and CDR2: SQVTM and ANQGSEA. The CDR3 has 13 residues. CDR3 region: CSFNRGRGDEQYF. Written as DNA, the CDR3 is TGCAGCTTCAACAGGGGGCGCGGTGACGAGCAGTACTTC.

The chain employs TRBV6-6 and TRBJ2-7; 8 bases align to TRBD2. Looked up from germline, CDR1 is MNHNY and CDR2 is SVGAGI (reference sequence). The V segment lost 6 bases and the J segment 5 bases; nucleotides outside the gene matches: 9. CDR3 length: 14 residues. The CDR3 DNA reads TGTGCCAGCAGACTACCGTACGGGGGGGACGAGCAGTACTTC. The encoded protein is CASRLPYGGDEQYF.

The chain links TRBV6-2 or TRBV6-3 to TRBJ2-1; D is perhaps TRBD1 or TRBD2 (5 bases each). Trimming removed 6 bases at V and 6 bases at J, with 18 bases between. Germline values: CDR1 MNHEY, CDR2 SVGEGT. The CDR3 is 15 amino acids. The DNA for the CDR3 is TGTGCCAGCAGCCACGGGACGCCGGGCGCCAATGAGCAGTTCTTC. It codes for CASSHGTPGANEQFF.

The chain carries TRBV14 and TRBJ1-6; 10 bases line up with TRBD1. The CDR3 consists of 16 residues. V trimming: 1 base; J trimming: 4 bases; junction bases outside the gene matches: 1. Germline V CDR1 and CDR2: SGHDN, FVKESK. The CDR3 DNA is TGTGCCAGCAGCCAAGGACAGGGGGCATATAATTCACCCCTCCACTTT. As protein: CASSQGQGAYNSPLHF.

This chain connects TRBV15 to TRBJ2-3; D unresolved. V shed 0 bases and J shed 6 bases, with 7 bases lying between them. Germline V gene sequence: CDR1 LNHNV, CDR2 YYDKDF (reference sequence). The CDR3 spans 13 residues. The CDR3 DNA sequence: TGTGCCACCAGCAGAGATTCGAGTGATACGCAGTATTTT. Translated, it gives CATSRDSSDTQYF.

The V gene is TRBV29-1, the J gene TRBJ2-7; 7 bases align to TRBD2. The J segment lost 0 bases and the V segment lost 6 bases, leaving 8 bases of the junction unmatched. Germline V gene lookup returns CDR1 SQVTM and CDR2 ANQGSEA. The CDR3 is 14 residues long. CDR3 bases: TGCAGCGTCCGAGAGGCGGGGGTCTCCTACGAGCAGTACTTC. It is translated as CSVREAGVSYEQYF.

This chain connects TRBV3-1 to TRBJ2-1; TRBD2 might be the D (6 bases). Germline loops: CDR1 LGHDT, CDR2 YNNKEL (reference sequence). This CDR3 contains 15 residues. V was shortened by 7 bases and J by 5 bases, with 18 bases between the two germline ends. The CDR3 protein is CASISRSGYHNEQFF. The CDR3 DNA follows: TGTGCCAGCATCTCCAGGAGCGGGTACCACAATGAGCAGTTCTTC.

This clonotype was counted between two and nine times. Here the CDR3 DNA reads TGTGCCAGCACCACAACAGGGAGGGAGCAGTACTTC. This translates into CASTTTGREQYF. The rearrangement links TRBV2 to TRBJ2-7; TRBD1 or TRBD2 may be the D gene (6 bases each). Germline V gene sequence: CDR1 SNHLY, CDR2 FYNNEI. The CDR3 extends over 12 amino acids. With 7 bases removed from V and 7 bases from J, the gap between germline ends came to 14 bases.

The table lists this clonotype with a count of one. The V and J genes are TRBV9 and TRBJ1-5, with D possibly TRBD1 on 5 matching bases. Trimming removed 7 bases from V and 2 bases from J, with 16 bases in between. Germline V gene lookup returns CDR1 SGDLS and CDR2 YYNGEE. The CDR3 sequence is 15 residues long. CDR3: CASGASGAGNQPQHF. The CDR3 nucleotides read TGTGCCAGCGGCGCGTCCGGGGCCGGCAATCAGCCCCAGCATTTT.

This chain connects TRBV6-2 or TRBV6-3 to TRBJ2-5; TRBD2 matches 12 bases. The CDR3 has 20 residues. V shed 1 base and J 3 bases; nucleotides not matched to a gene: 15. The germline CDR1 and CDR2 sequences are MNHEY and SVGEGT. DNA of the CDR3: TGTGCCAGCAGTTACTTGACTAGCGGGGGACCGTCCTTACCTGAAGAGACCCAGTACTTC. This gives the protein CASSYLTSGGPSLPEETQYF.

This clonotype was seen more than once but under ten times. The rearrangement links TRBV18 to TRBJ1-2; D unclear. V gave up 3 bases and J gave up 2 bases, with 10 bases separating them. Germline assignment: CDR1 KGHSH and CDR2 LQKENI. The CDR3 sequence is 14 residues long. The DNA of the CDR3 is TGTGCCAGCTCACCCAGCGCGGTAAACTATGGCTACACCTTC. Protein product: CASSPSAVNYGYTF.

This clonotype turned up a few times. This chain links TRBV27 with TRBJ2-5; D might be TRBD1 or TRBD2, each matching 5 bases. The J call may be faulty, since TRBJ2-7 better matches the DNA end. The V gene's germline CDR1 is MNHEY and CDR2 SMNVEV (reference sequence). This CDR3 region has 12 residues. CDR3 sequence reads: CASLFGTSEQYF. The CDR3 nucleotides are TGTGCCAGTTTATTCGGGACGAGCGAGCAGTACTTC.

This clonotype has more than one count but fewer than ten. The chain has TRBV27 and TRBJ1-1, with unresolved D. Germline CDR1 MNHEY, CDR2 SMNVEV (reference sequence). V dropped 4 bases and J dropped 1 base, with 7 bases sitting between them. This CDR3 is 13 amino acids long. CDR3 DNA: TGTGCCAGCAGTTCAAATGGGAACACTGAAGCTTTCTTT. The encoded protein is CASSSNGNTEAFF.

The chain has TRBV27 and TRBJ2-5, with D maybe TRBD1 (6 bases). The germline gives CDR1 MNHEY, CDR2 SMNVEV (reference sequence). Trimming pared 2 bases from V and 10 bases from J, leaving 14 bases between. This CDR3 contains 13 residues. The CDR3 is CASSLTQGRDQYF. The CDR3 nucleotides read TGTGCCAGCAGTTTAACACAGGGCAGGGACCAGTACTTC.